The clone carrying this T cell receptor (beta chain) has ten or more counts. Its antigen remains unknown. The data were obtained in a study of molecular identifiers for immune sequencing clone quantification. The sorting of naive CD8 T cells used the CD8+CD4-CCR7+CD45RA+ phenotype. As previously described, bulk TCR libraries were made using listed TCR primers. TCRdb itself ran the PCR reads through MiXCR, one entry per CDR3 protein. The sample carries nearly 650,000 distinct CDR3 sequences, about 25% recorded once. The germline CDR1 and CDR2 sequences are GTSNPN and SVGIG (reference sequence). The ends lost 4 bases at V and 5 bases at J; junction bases unmatched: 1. The CDR3 consists of 12 residues. Overall study findings and caveats: Barcode collisions between identical TCR molecules could shrink estimates of highly expanded clone sizes.

This receptor was identified in a human donor in good health. Some libraries in this study had Jurkat cell RNA spiked in. The rearrangement uses TRBV30 and TRBJ2-2, with 7 nucleotides matching TRBD1. The sample consisted of naive CD8+ T cells from blood, with Jurkat cell RNA spiked in. Documented subset: FACS-sorted CD8+CD4-CCR7+CD45RA+ naive T cells. The CDR3 spells CAWNRGTGELFF. The CDR3 coding sequence is TGTGCCTGGAACAGGGGAACCGGGGAGCTGTTTTTT.